The sequence of this T cell receptor (beta chain) was determined in a study of T cells in narcolepsy. Study information: Donors had narcolepsy type 1 or type 2, or were healthy controls.

Details on this clone: Antigen: not known.

V was clipped by 2 bases and J by 2 bases; unmatched bases: 5. The CDR3 loop spans 15 amino acids. In germline, CDR1 is SGHDT, CDR2 YYEEEE. Study conclusions and caveats: No autoreactive T cell clone sequences appeared in some memory CD4+ repertoires. HCRT-specific and TRIB2-specific autoreactive clonotypes appeared among same-patient CSF and blood CD4+ clonotypes. Reportedly, autoreactive clonotypes were serially detected in patients' blood but not controls'.

Measured with immunoSEQ multiplex PCR; TCRdb has only the in-frame clones, and not every one. This sample has under 40,000 clones; approximately 80% occur once, and the top ten carry 0.95% to 1.5%. The chain employs TRBV5-6 and TRBJ2-3; 7 nucleotides align to TRBD1. The origin of this receptor is a human donor with narcolepsy. Source material: CD45RA- memory CD4+ T cells from PBMCs. The CDR3 loop is CASSFGTGVTDTQYF. CDR3 nucleotide sequence: TGTGCCAGCAGCTTTGGAACAGGGGTCACAGATACGCAGTATTTT. Variable domain in full (rest from reference TRBV5-6 and TRBJ2-3): DAGVTQSPTHLIKTRGQQVTLRCSPKSGHDTVSWYQQALGQGPQFIFQYYEEEERQRGNFPDRFSGHQFPNYSSELNVNALLLGDSALYLCASSFGTGVTDTQYFGPGTRLTVL.